The T cell receptor beta chain under discussion was sequenced for a study (dated by TCRdb to the mid-2010s). Regarding the study in general: Whether tumor-infiltrating Tregs in breast cancer are recruited from blood Tregs or converted in situ from other CD4+ T cell subsets was tested.

Results and caveats for the whole study, not just this receptor: Tumor memory CD4+ T cell TCR gene usage clustered with blood and lymph node memory CD4+ cells and lymph node naive CD4+ cells. The TCR alpha and beta sequences of tumor-infiltrating Tregs showed the greatest overlap with tumor naive CD4+ T cells, followed by blood naive CD4+ T cells. Validation in the larger cohort was restricted to a single TCR beta V-J rearrangement rather than whole repertoires.

Full-length TCR variable regions were amplified by 5' RACE PCR with constant-region reverse primers, and semi-nested PCR with Nested Universal Primer A was subsequently performed. Using the ReliaPrep RNA Cell Miniprep System, total RNA was extracted, and the SMARTer RACE 5'/3' Kit was then used to reverse transcribe the RNA into 5'RACE-ready cDNA. Multiplex adaptors were used to barcode the full-length TCR alpha and beta libraries, which were then sequenced on an Illumina MiSeq. Concerning the study's data processing: For each of nine subset-tissue groups, sequencing data from the five patients were combined, and the groups were compared by unsupervised clustering of TCR gene usage. The Morisita-Horn index, with shared sequences weighted by their contribution to each repertoire, was used to calculate repertoire similarity. TCRdb redid the processing of the public reads, applying fastp at Q25 and MiXCR, and retained in-frame beta chains. CDR3 protein duplicates are merged, each entry listing the most common genes and DNA. The V and J calls were determined by TCRdb, not by the authors. This sample gives about 8,900 distinct CDR3 sequences in total; just under 55% of them show up just once. The top ten constitute 5.5% to 7% of the sample.

Relative to germline, V is missing 5 bases and J is missing 0 bases, with 19 bases of the junction outside any gene match. From the cysteine through the phenylalanine, the CDR3 covers 19 amino acids. Solely the CDR3 DNA is kept, with 57 bases framed from the first base. The germline V gene (reference sequence) specifies DFQATT as CDR1 and SNEGSKA as CDR2. Cells that were CD4+CD25+CD127-/low were isolated as Tregs. Tregs, naive and memory CD4+ T cells from tumor, blood and ipsilateral draining lymph nodes of a few breast cancer patients underwent full-length TCR alpha and beta sequencing. Tumor tissue and lymph nodes obtained by ipsilateral axillary dissection were perfused with PBS, cut into small pieces and digested using collagenase I and hyaluronidase. Mononuclear cells from lymph nodes or 50 to 60 ml of peripheral blood were isolated by Ficoll density gradient centrifugation. Sorted cell populations were confirmed by FACS to exceed 90% purity.

This clonotype was picked up a small number of times. Its antigen has not been determined. No base quality information exists; no much larger clone differs at one position. The sequencing input was Tregs sorted from a lymph node. The TCR originated in a female donor with breast cancer. In this chain, TRBV20-1 is recombined with TRBJ2-1, and 7 junction bases match TRBD2. The DNA sequence follows: TGCAGTGCTGTTTCATATCGTTTCGGACGGGAGGCCTCCTACAATGAGCAGTTCTTC. It translates to CSAVSYRFGREASYNEQFF.